Sequencing of this T cell receptor beta chain was carried out in a study of cytomegalovirus exposure and HLA in healthy donors. Germline V gene sequence: CDR1 MGHRA, CDR2 YSYEKL. Trimming took 2 bases from V and 3 from J, leaving 10 bases between them. This CDR3 has 14 residues. PCR used 60 Vbeta primers and 13 Jbeta primers. The protocol was immunoSEQ multiplex PCR, while the TCRdb copy is restricted to in-frame clones and leaves out a portion. The top ten hold roughly 0.9% of the sample, which has around 140,000 clones, about 74% seen once. The receptor comes from a woman between 55 and 75 years old in good health and CMV-seronegative. Sequencing was carried out using PBMCs. The genes are TRBV4-1 and TRBJ1-1; tentatively, D is TRBD1 (5 bases). In nucleotides, the CDR3 is TGCGCCAGCAGCCAACCCCCGGGGGACACTGAAGCTTTCTTT. Protein sequence: CASSQPPGDTEAFF.